This T cell receptor (beta chain) was sequenced during a study of control samples from healthy donors and cancer patients. This CDR3 has 14 amino acids. Germline lookup yields CDR1 LNHDA and CDR2 SQIVND (reference sequence). V lost 3 bases and J 2 bases, leaving 7 bases between the germline ends. Method: immunoSEQ multiplex PCR; TCRdb's copy keeps in-frame clones and lacks some. The sample comprises roughly 98,000 clones, over 85% of which are singletons, and roughly 8% rests with the top ten. The chain uses TRBV19 and TRBJ2-2, with a tentative D call TRBD1 (5 bases). The TCR was taken from a young man in good health. The specimen sequenced was blood. The CDR3 bases are TGTGCCAGTAGTATGACAGCTAACACCGGGGAGCTGTTTTTT. This encodes CASSMTANTGELFF.